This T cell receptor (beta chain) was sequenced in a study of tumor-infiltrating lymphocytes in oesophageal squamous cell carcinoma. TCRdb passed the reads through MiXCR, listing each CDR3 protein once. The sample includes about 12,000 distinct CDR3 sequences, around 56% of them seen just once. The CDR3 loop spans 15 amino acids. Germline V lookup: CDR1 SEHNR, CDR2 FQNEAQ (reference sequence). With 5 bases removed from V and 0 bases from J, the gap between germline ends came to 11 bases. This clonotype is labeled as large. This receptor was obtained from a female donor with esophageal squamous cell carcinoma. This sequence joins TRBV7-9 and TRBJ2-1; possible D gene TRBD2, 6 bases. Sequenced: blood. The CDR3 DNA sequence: TGTGCCAGCAGCCCTAGGGACTCCTCCTACAATGAGCAGTTCTTC. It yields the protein CASSPRDSSYNEQFF.